A single sample gave rise to the 20 T cell receptor beta chains below, sequenced in a study of OX40 agonist ivuxolimab in advanced cancers. Sequencing used immunoSEQ multiplex PCR; TCRdb keeps in-frame clones, though not all of them. Of 25,000 to 35,000 clones in the sample, about 90% are singletons; the top ten hold 28%. The specimen was CD4+ or CD8+ T cells sorted from blood, collected in a trial of the OX40 agonist ivuxolimab. Receptors were obtained from an adult with an advanced solid tumor such as melanoma, head and neck, liver or kidney cancer.

The CDR3 bases are TGTGCCAGCAGCTTAGGTCCGGGGGCAGATACGCAGTATTTT. Its protein is CASSLGPGADTQYF. This chain uses TRBV13 with TRBJ2-3; maybe TRBD2 (6 bases). CDR3 length equals 14 residues. V gave up 0 bases and J gave up 4 bases, with 8 bases separating them. CDR1 PRHDT and CDR2 FYEKMQ come from the germline V gene (reference sequence).

CDR3 nucleotides: TGTGCCAGTAGTATAACGGGGGCGGGACAGCAGTACTTC. Encoded protein: CASSITGAGQQYF. The gene calls are TRBV19 and TRBJ2-7; D tentatively fits TRBD1 or TRBD2 (6 bases each). The CDR3 is 13 residues long. Between the trimmed V and J ends, which lost 2 bases and 8 bases, there was a span of 13 bases. Germline V gives CDR1 LNHDA, CDR2 SQIVND (reference sequence).

This CDR3 reads CASSTGTGGMNEQFF. The CDR3 DNA sequence: TGTGCCAGCAGCACCGGGACAGGGGGTATGAATGAGCAGTTCTTC. This chain connects TRBV7-9 to TRBJ2-1; TRBD1 aligns across 11 bases. The V and J ends lost 5 bases and 7 bases, in that order; junction bases with no gene match: 7. The CDR3 sequence is 15 residues long. Germline V gives CDR1 SEHNR, CDR2 FQNEAQ (reference sequence).

This chain connects TRBV5-5 to TRBJ2-3, with 8 bases identical to TRBD2. Germline V gene lookup returns CDR1 SGHKS and CDR2 YYEKEE (reference sequence). The CDR3 runs 16 residues. The J segment lost 6 bases and the V segment lost 4 bases, leaving 13 bases of the junction unmatched. CDR3 in DNA: TGTGCCAGCAGCGGGTCAGCGGGGGTAATGTGGGATACGCAGTATTTT. It specifies CASSGSAGVMWDTQYF. The entire variable domain, with the rest obtained from reference TRBV5-5 and TRBJ2-3, is as follows: DAGVTQSPTHLIKTRGQQVTLRCSPISGHKSVSWYQQVLGQGPQFIFQYYEKEERGRGNFPDRFSARQFPNYSSELNVNALLLGDSALYLCASSGSAGVMWDTQYFGPGTRLTVL.

The V and J genes are TRBV6-6 and TRBJ1-2; perhaps TRBD1 as D (5 bases). Germline assignment: CDR1 MNHNY and CDR2 SVGAGI (reference sequence). This CDR3 has 13 residues. The V end lost 6 bases, the J end lost 5 bases, and 13 bases lay between the germline ends. The CDR3 sequence is CASSGTGPYGYTF. CDR3 nucleotide sequence: TGTGCCAGCAGCGGCACAGGTCCGTATGGCTACACCTTC.

The chain links TRBV4-1 to TRBJ2-1, with 8 positions matching TRBD1. The V and J ends lost 4 bases and 2 bases, in that order; junction bases with no gene match: 7. There are 16 residues in the CDR3. Germline V gene lookup returns CDR1 MGHRA and CDR2 YSYEKL. CDR3 nucleotide sequence: TGCGCCAGCAGCCTAAACCGGGACAGGCCCTACAATGAGCAGTTCTTC. This sequence encodes CASSLNRDRPYNEQFF.

The chain employs TRBV7-9 and TRBJ2-1, with TRBD2 identical over 9 bases. This CDR3 has 15 residues. The germline V gene has CDR1 SEHNR and CDR2 FQNEAQ (reference sequence). With V trimmed by 3 bases and J by 5 bases, 5 bases remained unmatched. The CDR3 nucleotides read TGTGCCAGCAGCTTTCCGGGACTAGCTGACAATGAGCAGTTCTTC. Translation: CASSFPGLADNEQFF.

This chain uses TRBV5-6 with TRBJ1-3, with 7 nucleotides matching TRBD1. Germline CDR1 reads SGHDT; CDR2 reads YYEEEE. The CDR3 consists of 17 residues. Trimming removed 3 bases from V and 0 bases from J; junction bases left unmatched: 9. The CDR3 nucleotides are TGTGCCAGCAGCTCTAGAGGACAGGCTCCCTCTGGAAACACCATATATTTT. Protein sequence: CASSSRGQAPSGNTIYF.

The chain uses TRBV19 and TRBJ1-6; D perhaps matches TRBD1 (6 bases). Trimming took 5 bases from V and 0 from J, leaving 17 bases between them. The CDR3 covers 18 residues. Germline assignment: CDR1 LNHDA and CDR2 SQIVND (reference sequence). In DNA, the CDR3 is TGTGCCAGTAGTCACGGGACAAACATCCACTCCTATAATTCACCCCTCCACTTT. This translates into CASSHGTNIHSYNSPLHF.

V and J are TRBV6-5 and TRBJ2-7; TRBD2 aligns across 8 bases. With V trimmed by 6 bases and J by 5 bases, 3 bases remained unmatched. The germline gives CDR1 MNHEY, CDR2 SVGAGI. This CDR3 spans 12 amino acids. For the CDR3, the DNA is TGTGCCAGCAGCCCGGGGGGGCACGAGCAGTACTTC. It is translated as CASSPGGHEQYF.

V usage is TRBV27 and J usage is TRBJ1-6; D might be TRBD1 (6 bases). V lost 3 bases, J lost 5 bases, and 14 bases lay in between. This CDR3 has 16 residues. Germline V gene data show CDR1 as MNHEY and CDR2 as SMNVEV (reference sequence). The CDR3 spells CASSFVGGRDNSPLHF. The CDR3 DNA is TGTGCCAGCAGTTTTGTCGGGGGCAGGGATAATTCACCCCTCCACTTT.

The J gene is TRBJ2-2, the V gene TRBV28; 7 bases are shared with TRBD1. J was trimmed by 4 bases and V by 6 bases; bases with no gene match: 8. The CDR3 extends over 15 amino acids. Germline CDR1 is MDHEN and CDR2 is SYDVKM. This chain's CDR3 is CASSPPQGSTGELFF. The CDR3, as DNA: TGTGCCAGCAGCCCCCCACAGGGGTCCACCGGGGAGCTGTTTTTT.

Turning to this clone: Given the absence of the conserved phenylalanine or tryptophan at the CDR3 end, a read error is likely. The DNA is left out, because the CDR3 cannot be placed on it with certainty; the CDR3 is given as TCRdb lists it. This rearrangement joins TRBV7-9 to TRBJ2-3; TRBD1 was called by the table and not checked on the DNA. Per germline, CDR1 SEHNR and CDR2 FQNEAQ (reference sequence). Termini included, the CDR3 measures 12 amino acids. This CDR3 reads CASSLGSDRAQL.

This rearrangement joins TRBV2 to TRBJ2-5; TRBD1 matches at 8 bases. Trimming cost V 1 base and J 4 bases; bases outside gene matches: 5. Per germline, CDR1 SNHLY and CDR2 FYNNEI. The CDR3 spans 15 residues. CDR3 sequence reads: CASSEGGTGTETQYF. CDR3 nucleotide sequence: TGTGCCAGCAGTGAAGGCGGGACAGGAACAGAGACCCAGTACTTC.

The rearrangement joins TRBV6-1 to TRBJ1-1; D gene unclear. The length of the CDR3 is 14 residues. V gave up 6 bases and J gave up 3 bases, with 14 bases separating them. Germline CDR1 and CDR2: MNHNS and SASEGT. This CDR3 reads CASSILQVDTEAFF. Written as DNA, the CDR3 is TGTGCCAGCAGCATCCTTCAAGTGGACACTGAAGCTTTCTTT.

The gene calls are TRBV15 and TRBJ1-2; TRBD1 might be the D (5 bases). CDR1 is LNHNV, CDR2 YYDKDF, per germline (reference sequence). CDR3 length equals 16 residues. Trimming took 0 bases from V and 8 from J, leaving 19 bases between them. The CDR3 loop reads CATSRDLGGTKEGYTF. As DNA, the CDR3 is TGTGCCACCAGCAGAGATCTTGGGGGGACCAAGGAGGGCTACACCTTC.

This clone came up once. The V gene is TRBV30, the J gene TRBJ1-6, with no clear D. Per germline, CDR1 GTSNPN and CDR2 SVGIG (reference sequence). V was cut by 3 bases and J by 12 bases, with 9 bases left in between. The CDR3 spans 11 residues. The CDR3 region is CAWRKREPLHF. CDR3 DNA: TGTGCCTGGAGGAAACGAGAACCCCTCCACTTT.

This clone counts as medium-sized. This rearrangement joins TRBV11-2 to TRBJ1-2; D perhaps matches TRBD1 (5 bases). The CDR3 runs 13 residues. Trimming removed 1 base at V and 5 bases at J, with 8 bases between. Per the germline V gene, CDR1 is SGHAT and CDR2 is FQNNGV. Here the CDR3 reads CASSLGAGYGYTF. The CDR3 DNA follows: TGTGCCAGCAGCTTAGGGGCAGGGTATGGCTACACCTTC.

This chain joins TRBV5-5 and TRBJ1-2, with D possibly matching TRBD1 (5 bases). CDR1 SGHKS and CDR2 YYEKEE come from the germline V gene (reference sequence). The CDR3 consists of 16 residues. V was pared by 1 base and J by 4 bases, with 17 bases between. CDR3 coding DNA: TGTGCCAGCAGCTTGCCTGACAGATCGCCTACCTATGGCTACACCTTC. Translation: CASSLPDRSPTYGYTF.

This chain connects TRBV6-1 to TRBJ1-3; D possibly corresponds to TRBD1 (6 bases). The germline V gene has CDR1 MNHNS and CDR2 SASEGT. The V end lost 1 base, the J end lost 1 base, and 23 bases lay between the germline ends. The CDR3 runs 20 residues. The CDR3 DNA follows: TGTGCCAGCAGTGAAGTCGTTTTCAACAGGGTCAAGGGTTCTGGAAACACCATATATTTT. Its translation: CASSEVVFNRVKGSGNTIYF.